The 5 T cell receptor beta chains reported below all come from one sample, sequenced in a study of a mutant IDH1 vaccine in newly diagnosed glioma. This sample's time point: baseline, week 1 (first vaccination visit). Treatment in this sample: pre-vaccination baseline after standard-of-care therapy. Sequenced by immunoSEQ multiplex PCR; TCRdb stores in-frame clones only, minus some. Of about 88,000 clones listed, about 80% were seen once; the top ten hold about 5.3%. The specimen comprised PBMCs, sampled from a glioma patient treated with radiotherapy, temozolomide or both. The receptor set was obtained from a man between 40 and 49 years old with glioma. Some clones in this sample may be carry-over from other donors' samples.

V usage is TRBV2 and J usage is TRBJ2-7; D uncertain. This CDR3 contains 12 residues. Germline loops: CDR1 SNHLY, CDR2 FYNNEI. The V and J ends lost 3 bases and 7 bases respectively, with 10 bases between them. CDR3: CASSDAVWEQYF. CDR3 coding DNA: TGTGCCAGCAGTGACGCAGTTTGGGAGCAGTACTTC.

The genes are TRBV20-1 and TRBJ1-2, with D perhaps TRBD1 (5 bases). From germline, CDR1 is DFQATT and CDR2 SNEGSKA (reference sequence). Trimming shortened V by 6 bases and J by 8 bases, and 13 bases separated the two germline ends. The CDR3 sequence is 11 residues long. CDR3 in amino acids: CSAPGANGYTF. Here the CDR3 DNA reads TGCAGTGCGCCTGGGGCGAACGGCTACACCTTC.

The genes are TRBV12-5 and TRBJ2-7, with D unresolved. This CDR3 comprises 14 residues. Per the germline V gene, CDR1 is LGHNT and CDR2 is FRNRAP. The ends were cut back, 6 bases at V and 2 bases at J, with 14 bases in the middle. CDR3 amino acids: CASGRQVPPYEQYF. CDR3 DNA sequence: TGTGCTAGTGGCCGTCAGGTCCCCCCCTACGAGCAGTACTTC.

The chain joins TRBV21-1 to TRBJ1-4. TRBV21-1 is termed a pseudogene. There are 18 residues in the CDR3. The CDR3 nucleotides read TGTGCCAGCACGGAAACGGGCTTAGGTGATGCAACTAATGAAAAACTGTTTTTT. This sequence encodes CASTETGLGDATNEKLFF.

The V gene is TRBV27, the J gene TRBJ1-1, with D perhaps TRBD1 (6 bases). CDR3 length: 14 residues. V was pared by 0 bases and J by 4 bases, with 9 bases between. Per germline, CDR1 MNHEY and CDR2 SMNVEV (reference sequence). The CDR3 nucleotides are TGTGCCAGCAGTTTATCAGGGGGTCTCACTGAAGCTTTCTTT. This encodes CASSLSGGLTEAFF.